This T cell receptor beta chain was retrieved from a study of OX40 agonist ivuxolimab in advanced cancers. Repertoires were generated with immunoSEQ multiplex PCR, while TCRdb's copy carries only in-frame clones and drops some. The sample has approximately 66,000 clones; around 88% are singletons. The CDR3 consists of 16 residues. The V end was cut by 0 bases, the J end by 3 bases, with 16 bases between. CDR1 and CDR2 (germline): SGHNT, YYREEE (reference sequence). This clone came up once. This sequence originates from an adult with an advanced solid tumor such as melanoma, head and neck, liver or kidney cancer. Sequences were derived from CD4+ or CD8+ T cells sorted from blood, sampled in a trial of the OX40 agonist ivuxolimab. This rearrangement joins TRBV5-4 to TRBJ2-7; D possibly matches TRBD1 or TRBD2 (6 bases each). The CDR3 nucleotides are TGTGCCAGCAGCTTGGGAGGGGGGACTCAGCACTACGAGCAGTACTTC. This sequence encodes CASSLGGGTQHYEQYF. The whole variable domain, remainder taken from reference TRBV5-4 and TRBJ2-7, is ETGVTQSPTHLIKTRGQQVTLRCSSQSGHNTVSWYQQALGQGPQFIFQYYREEENGRGNFPPRFSGLQFPNYSSELNVNALELDDSALYLCASSLGGGTQHYEQYFGPGTRLTVT.